The source of this T cell receptor (beta chain) is a study of blood T cells in healthy people across ages. Overall study findings and caveats: Getting older went along with TCR beta diversity per million T cells dropping roughly linearly. Total diversity from one million sequenced T cells was likely underestimated.

In regard to this clonotype: Its antigen is unidentified.

Looked up from germline, CDR1 is SEHNR and CDR2 is FQNEAQ (reference sequence). This CDR3 has 17 amino acids. Alongside a J-beta primer mix, a sample-barcoded 5' primer served in a second PCR lasting about 7 to 11 cycles. MiXCR, applied by TCRdb to the 5' RACE reads, yields one record per CDR3 protein. This sample has about 1,400,000 distinct CDR3 sequences, with approximately 40% found just once. V usage is TRBV7-9 and J usage is TRBJ2-1; unclear D gene. The end of the DNA aligns better with TRBJ2-7, so the J call may be wrong. The source is a woman aged 18-30 years in good health. Sequencing was performed on blood. This chain's CDR3 is CASSSDQNPSSYNEQYF. Here the CDR3 DNA reads TGTGCCAGCAGCTCAGATCAGAACCCCAGCTCCTACAATGAGCAGTACTTC.